The subject of this entry is one T cell receptor beta chain. The table lists this clonotype with a few counts. Its antigen remains undetermined. The record has no base qualities; no much larger clone is one base away. The treatment or condition label corresponds to: allogeneic hematopoietic cell transplantation with graft depleted of TCRalphabeta T cells and CD19 B cells. The transplant recipients were children given TCRalphabeta/CD19-depleted allogeneic hematopoietic cell grafts. The record originates from a study of T-cell reconstitution after alpha-beta-depleted transplantation in children (dated by TCRdb to about 2016). At the level of the whole study: T-cell immune reconstitution after TCRalphabeta/CD19-depleted allogeneic hematopoietic cell transplantation in children was quantitatively tracked in the study by means of TCR repertoire profiling. Beyond this particular receptor, the publication reports: In some patients, the high TCRbeta diversity seen at day 60 was put down to recipient T cells and intrathymic progenitors that had survived conditioning. About two months after transplant, the apparently early recovery of alphabetaT-cell counts reportedly depended on just several hundred clones that had expanded rapidly and came from non-depleted graft cells. Hyperexpanded clone frequencies declined over subsequent months; after one year, T-cell counts and TCRbeta diversity were mostly attributed to newly produced T cells.

Trimming removed 0 bases from V and 5 bases from J, leaving 8 bases between the germline ends. There are 14 amino acids in the CDR3, from cysteine to phenylalanine inclusive. Of all the DNA, just the CDR3 is kept, 42 bases in frame from base 1. CDR1 and CDR2 are drawn from the germline V gene: SGHRS, YFSETQ. To prepare the library, PCR was applied. The sample was run on an Illumina HiSeq 2500. To normalize quantification of the TCRbeta repertoire, the TCR libraries were built with molecular barcoding that relied on unique molecular identifiers. The public reads were reprocessed in TCRdb via fastp at Q25 and MiXCR, keeping in-frame beta chains. Rows are combined by CDR3 protein, so each entry shows the most common genes and DNA. In all, the sample holds about 980,000 distinct CDR3 sequences, and 25% to 35% of those were seen once. Under 30% of the sample goes to the ten largest clones.

The V and J genes are TRBV5-1 and TRBJ1-4, with no confident D gene call. The TCR originated in a boy in the first two years of life who had a stem cell transplant for SCID, so the T cells may come from the graft donor. Specimen: PBMCs, mostly from graft donor cells, collected 360 days after TCRalphabeta/CD19-depleted stem cell transplant. The nucleotide sequence is given as TGCGCCAGCAGCTTGGCCCAGGAGAATGAAAAACTGTTTTTT. It is translated as CASSLAQENEKLFF. The entire variable domain, with the stretches around the CDR3 drawn from the reference TRBV5-1 and TRBJ1-4 proteins, is KAGVTQTPRYLIKTRGQQVTLSCSPISGHRSVSWYQQTPGQGLQFLFEYFSETQRNKGNFPGRFSGRQFSNSRSEMNVSTLELGDSALYLCASSLAQENEKLFFGSGTQLSVL.